This TCR beta chain appears in the sequencing data of a study of CD8 T cells in ankylosing spondylitis. Notes on the study in general: CD8+ disease-linked clones were present at relatively low frequencies in blood. Blood of patients with ankylosing spondylitis appeared to be characterized by a TCR beta motif of eight highly homologous variants. The study looked at matched synovial fluid samples from ankylosing spondylitis patients. Disease-linked clones were reported to be significantly enriched there. Some motif variants were previously reported in reactive arthritis synovial fluid and blood.

This clonotype was found a few times. No antigen is known for it. Trimming took off 4 bases at V and 3 bases at J, with 10 bases between the two ends. Germline V CDR1 and CDR2: SGHRS, YFSETQ. This CDR3 comprises 13 residues. Preparation of TCR beta libraries was done by quantitative 5'-RACE with molecular barcodes. In TCRdb, the 5' RACE reads were re-called with MiXCR into one record per CDR3 protein. The table includes approximately 550,000 distinct CDR3 sequences, roughly 13% detected once. This sequence joins TRBV5-1 and TRBJ1-1; D is perhaps TRBD1 (5 bases). Sequencing was carried out using blood, either unsorted or a sorted T cell fraction (not recorded which). This sequence originates from a male donor with ankylosing spondylitis. In DNA, the CDR3 is TGCGCCAGCAGCGGACAAGATGACACTGAAGCTTTCTTT. Its translation: CASSGQDDTEAFF.